This TCR beta chain comes out of a study of cytomegalovirus exposure and HLA in healthy donors. It was with 60 Vbeta and 13 Jbeta primers that the PCR ran. Sequencing used immunoSEQ multiplex PCR; TCRdb keeps in-frame clones, though not all of them. Of about 90,000 clones listed, roughly 79% are singletons. Study-wide results and limits: The study listed 164 cytomegalovirus-associated TCR beta chains.

Germline lookup yields CDR1 SGHRS and CDR2 YFSETQ. V was clipped by 0 bases and J by 3 bases; unmatched bases: 9. This CDR3 has 18 amino acids. About this clone itself: The antigen is undetermined.

The clonotype comes from a young man in good health and CMV-seronegative. This chain joins TRBV5-1 and TRBJ2-3, with TRBD1 matching over 11 bases. Sequenced: PBMCs. For the CDR3, the DNA is TGCGCCAGCAGCTTGGGGTCGGTGGGACAGGGGGTTACAGATACGCAGTATTTT. Its protein is CASSLGSVGQGVTDTQYF. Complete variable domain (other parts from reference TRBV5-1 and TRBJ2-3): KAGVTQTPRYLIKTRGQQVTLSCSPISGHRSVSWYQQTPGQGLQFLFEYFSETQRNKGNFPGRFSGRQFSNSRSEMNVSTLELGDSALYLCASSLGSVGQGVTDTQYFGPGTRLTVL.